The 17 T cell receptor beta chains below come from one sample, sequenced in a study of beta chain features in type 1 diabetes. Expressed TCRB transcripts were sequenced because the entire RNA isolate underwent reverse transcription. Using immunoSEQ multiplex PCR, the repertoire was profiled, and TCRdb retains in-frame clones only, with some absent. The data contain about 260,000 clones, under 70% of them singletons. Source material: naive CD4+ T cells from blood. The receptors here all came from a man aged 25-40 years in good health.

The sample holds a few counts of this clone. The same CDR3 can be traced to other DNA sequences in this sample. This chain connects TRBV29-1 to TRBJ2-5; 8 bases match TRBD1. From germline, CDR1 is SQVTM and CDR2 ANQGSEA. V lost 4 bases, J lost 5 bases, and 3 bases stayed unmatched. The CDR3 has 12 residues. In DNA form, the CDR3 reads TGCAGCGTTGGGACAGGGAGGGAGACCCAGTACTTC. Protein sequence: CSVGTGRETQYF.

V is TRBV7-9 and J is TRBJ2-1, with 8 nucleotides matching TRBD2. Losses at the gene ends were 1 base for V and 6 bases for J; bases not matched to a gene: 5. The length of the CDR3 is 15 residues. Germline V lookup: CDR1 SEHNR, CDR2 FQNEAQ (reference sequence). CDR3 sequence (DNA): TGTGCCAGCAGCTTAGACGGGAGGGCAGGCAATGAGCAGTTCTTC. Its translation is CASSLDGRAGNEQFF.

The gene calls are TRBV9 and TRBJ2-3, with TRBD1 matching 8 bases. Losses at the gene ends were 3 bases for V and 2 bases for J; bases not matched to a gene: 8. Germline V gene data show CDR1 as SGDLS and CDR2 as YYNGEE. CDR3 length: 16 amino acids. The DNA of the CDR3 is TGTGCCAGCAGCGCCGGGACAGGATATCCCACAGATACGCAGTATTTT. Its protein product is CASSAGTGYPTDTQYF. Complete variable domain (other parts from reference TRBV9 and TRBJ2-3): DSGVTQTPKHLITATGQRVTLRCSPRSGDLSVYWYQQSLDQGLQFLIQYYNGEERAKGNILERFSAQQFPDLHSELNLSSLELGDSALYFCASSAGTGYPTDTQYFGPGTRLTVL.

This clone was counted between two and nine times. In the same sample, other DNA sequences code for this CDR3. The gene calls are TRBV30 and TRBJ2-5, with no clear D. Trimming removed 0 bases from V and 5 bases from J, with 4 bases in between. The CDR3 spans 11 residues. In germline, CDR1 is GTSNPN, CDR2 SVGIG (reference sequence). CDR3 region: CAWSVRETQYF. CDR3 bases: TGTGCCTGGAGTGTGCGGGAGACCCAGTACTTC.

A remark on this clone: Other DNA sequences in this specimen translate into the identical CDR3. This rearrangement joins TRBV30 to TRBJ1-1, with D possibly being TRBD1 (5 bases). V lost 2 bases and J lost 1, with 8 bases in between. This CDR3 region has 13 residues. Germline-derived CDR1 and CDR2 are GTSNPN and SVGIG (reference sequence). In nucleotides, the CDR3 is TGTGCCTGGAGTAGACAGACGAACACTGAAGCTTTCTTT. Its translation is CAWSRQTNTEAFF.

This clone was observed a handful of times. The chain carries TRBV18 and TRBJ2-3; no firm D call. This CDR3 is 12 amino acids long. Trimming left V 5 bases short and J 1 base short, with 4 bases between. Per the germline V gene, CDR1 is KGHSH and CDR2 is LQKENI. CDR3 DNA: TGTGCCAGCTCAGATGGCACAGATACGCAGTATTTT. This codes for CASSDGTDTQYF.

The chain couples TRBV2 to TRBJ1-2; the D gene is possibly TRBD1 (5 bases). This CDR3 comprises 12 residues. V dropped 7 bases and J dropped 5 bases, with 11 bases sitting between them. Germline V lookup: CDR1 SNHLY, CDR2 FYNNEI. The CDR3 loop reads CASNPQGYGYTF. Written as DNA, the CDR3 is TGTGCCAGCAACCCTCAGGGTTATGGCTACACCTTC.

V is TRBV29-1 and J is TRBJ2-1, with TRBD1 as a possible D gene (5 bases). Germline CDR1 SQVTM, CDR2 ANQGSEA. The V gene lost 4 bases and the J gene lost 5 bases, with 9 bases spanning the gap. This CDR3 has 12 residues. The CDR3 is CSVARRDNEQFF. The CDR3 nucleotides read TGCAGCGTTGCGCGCAGGGACAATGAGCAGTTCTTC.

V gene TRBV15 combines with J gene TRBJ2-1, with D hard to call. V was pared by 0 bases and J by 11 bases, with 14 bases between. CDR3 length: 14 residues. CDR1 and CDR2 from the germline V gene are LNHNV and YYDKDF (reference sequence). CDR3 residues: CATSRDPIMKKQFF. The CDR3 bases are TGTGCCACCAGCAGAGATCCAATAATGAAGAAGCAGTTCTTC.

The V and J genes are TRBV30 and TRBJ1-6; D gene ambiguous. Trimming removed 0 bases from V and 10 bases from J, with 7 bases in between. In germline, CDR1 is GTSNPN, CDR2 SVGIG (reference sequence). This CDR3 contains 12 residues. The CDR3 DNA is TGTGCCTGGAGTGTCACAGCATCACCCCTCCACTTT. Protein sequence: CAWSVTASPLHF.

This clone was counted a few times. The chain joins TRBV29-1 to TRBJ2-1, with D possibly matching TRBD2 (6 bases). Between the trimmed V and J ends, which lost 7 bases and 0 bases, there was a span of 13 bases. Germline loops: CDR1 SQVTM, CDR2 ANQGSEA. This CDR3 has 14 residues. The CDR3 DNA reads TGCAGCGGGCGGGTCGGGAGCTCCTACAATGAGCAGTTCTTC. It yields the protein CSGRVGSSYNEQFF.

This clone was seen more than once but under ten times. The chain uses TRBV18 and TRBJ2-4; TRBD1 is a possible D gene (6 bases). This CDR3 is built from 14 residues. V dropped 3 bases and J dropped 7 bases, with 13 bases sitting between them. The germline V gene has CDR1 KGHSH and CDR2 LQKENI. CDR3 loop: CASSPGQPENIQYF. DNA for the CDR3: TGTGCCAGCTCACCCGGACAGCCTGAGAACATTCAGTACTTC.

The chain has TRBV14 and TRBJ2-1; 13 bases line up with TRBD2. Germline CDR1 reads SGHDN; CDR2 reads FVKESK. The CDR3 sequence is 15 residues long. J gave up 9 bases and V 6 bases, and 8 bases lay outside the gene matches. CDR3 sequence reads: CASSRTSGSVGEQFF. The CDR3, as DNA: TGTGCCAGCAGTCGGACTAGCGGGAGTGTCGGTGAGCAGTTCTTC. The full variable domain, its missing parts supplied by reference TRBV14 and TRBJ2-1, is EAGVTQFPSHSVIEKGQTVTLRCDPISGHDNLYWYRRVMGKEIKFLLHFVKESKQDESGMPNNRFLAERTGGTYSTLKVQPAELEDSGVYFCASSRTSGSVGEQFFGPGTRLTVL.

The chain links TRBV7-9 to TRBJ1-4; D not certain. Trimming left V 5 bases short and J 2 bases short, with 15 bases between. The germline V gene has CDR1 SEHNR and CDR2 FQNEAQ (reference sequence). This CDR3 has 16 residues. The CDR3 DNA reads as TGTGCCAGCAGCCTAGATGAGGGAATTACTAATGAAAAACTGTTTTTT. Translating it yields CASSLDEGITNEKLFF.

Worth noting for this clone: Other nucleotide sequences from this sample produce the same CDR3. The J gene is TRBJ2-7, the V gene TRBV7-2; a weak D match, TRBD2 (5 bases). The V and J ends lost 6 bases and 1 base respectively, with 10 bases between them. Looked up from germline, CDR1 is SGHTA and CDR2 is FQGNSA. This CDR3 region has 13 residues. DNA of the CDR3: TGTGCCAGCAGGCCCGGCGGGTCCTACGAGCAGTACTTC. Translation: CASRPGGSYEQYF.

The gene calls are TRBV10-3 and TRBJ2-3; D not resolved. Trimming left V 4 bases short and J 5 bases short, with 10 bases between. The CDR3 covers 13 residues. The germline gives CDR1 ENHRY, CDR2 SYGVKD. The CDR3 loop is CAISATTGDTQYF. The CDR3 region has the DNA TGTGCCATCAGTGCAACGACCGGAGATACGCAGTATTTT.

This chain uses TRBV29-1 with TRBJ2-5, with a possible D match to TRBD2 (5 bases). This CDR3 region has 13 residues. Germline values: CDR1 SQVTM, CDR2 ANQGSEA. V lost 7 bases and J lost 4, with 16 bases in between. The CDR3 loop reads CSGSLGVSETQYF. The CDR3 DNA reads TGCAGCGGATCCCTCGGGGTCTCAGAGACCCAGTACTTC.